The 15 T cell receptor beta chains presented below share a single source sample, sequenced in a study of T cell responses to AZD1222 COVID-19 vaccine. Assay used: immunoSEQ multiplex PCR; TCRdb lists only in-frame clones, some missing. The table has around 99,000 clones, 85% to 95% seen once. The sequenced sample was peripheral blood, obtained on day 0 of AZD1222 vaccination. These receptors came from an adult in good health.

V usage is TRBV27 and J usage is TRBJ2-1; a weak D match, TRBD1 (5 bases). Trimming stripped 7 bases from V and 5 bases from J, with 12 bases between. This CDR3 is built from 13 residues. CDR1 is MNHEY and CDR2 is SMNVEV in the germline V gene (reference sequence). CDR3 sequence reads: CASNQDSHNEQFF. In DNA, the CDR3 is TGTGCCAGCAACCAAGACAGCCACAATGAGCAGTTCTTC.

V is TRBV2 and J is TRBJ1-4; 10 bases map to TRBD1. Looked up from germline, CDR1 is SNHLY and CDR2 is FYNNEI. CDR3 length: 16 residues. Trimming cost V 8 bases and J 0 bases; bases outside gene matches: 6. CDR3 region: CASGRDRGPTNEKLFF. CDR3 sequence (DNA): TGTGCCAGCGGGAGGGACAGGGGTCCAACTAATGAAAAACTGTTTTTT. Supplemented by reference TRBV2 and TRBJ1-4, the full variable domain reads EPEVTQTPSHQVTQMGQEVILRCVPISNHLYFYWYRQILGQKVEFLVSFYNNEISEKSEIFDDQFSVERPDGSNFTLKIRSTKLEDSAMYFCASGRDRGPTNEKLFFGSGTQLSVL.

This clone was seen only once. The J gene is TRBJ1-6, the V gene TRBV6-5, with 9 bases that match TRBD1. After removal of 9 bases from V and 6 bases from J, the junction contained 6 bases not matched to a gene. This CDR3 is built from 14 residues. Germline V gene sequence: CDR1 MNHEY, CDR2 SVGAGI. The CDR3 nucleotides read TGTGCCAGTAATACAGGGGGCCGTAATTCACCCCTCCACTTT. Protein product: CASNTGGRNSPLHF.

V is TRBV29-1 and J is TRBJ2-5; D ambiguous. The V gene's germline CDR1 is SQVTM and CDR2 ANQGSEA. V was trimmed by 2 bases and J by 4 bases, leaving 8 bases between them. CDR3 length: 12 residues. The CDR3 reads CSVERQLETQYF. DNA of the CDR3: TGCAGCGTTGAACGGCAGCTAGAGACCCAGTACTTC.

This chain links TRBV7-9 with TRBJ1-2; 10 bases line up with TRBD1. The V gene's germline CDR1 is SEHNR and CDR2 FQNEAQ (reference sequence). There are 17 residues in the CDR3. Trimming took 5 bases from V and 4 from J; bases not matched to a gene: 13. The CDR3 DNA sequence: TGTGCCAGCAGCGAGACAGGGGGCGAGACCTGGGGCTATGGCTACACCTTC. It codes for CASSETGGETWGYGYTF.

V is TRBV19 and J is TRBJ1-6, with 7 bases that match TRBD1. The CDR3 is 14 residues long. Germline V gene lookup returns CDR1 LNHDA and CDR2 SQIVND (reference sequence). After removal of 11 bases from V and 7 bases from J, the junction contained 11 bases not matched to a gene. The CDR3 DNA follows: TGTGCCGGTTCCGACAGGGTCAAGAATTCACCCCTCCACTTT. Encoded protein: CAGSDRVKNSPLHF.

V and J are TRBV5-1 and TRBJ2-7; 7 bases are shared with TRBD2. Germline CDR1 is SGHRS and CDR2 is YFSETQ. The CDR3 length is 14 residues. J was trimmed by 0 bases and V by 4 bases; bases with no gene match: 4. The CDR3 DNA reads TGCGCCAGCAGCCCAGCGGGGACCTCCTACGAGCAGTACTTC. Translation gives CASSPAGTSYEQYF.

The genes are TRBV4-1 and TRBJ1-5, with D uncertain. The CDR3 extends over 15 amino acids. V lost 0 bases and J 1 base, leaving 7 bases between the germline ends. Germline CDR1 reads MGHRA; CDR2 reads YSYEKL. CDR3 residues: CASSQEGGSNQPQHF. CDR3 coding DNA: TGCGCCAGCAGCCAAGAGGGAGGGAGCAATCAGCCCCAGCATTTT.

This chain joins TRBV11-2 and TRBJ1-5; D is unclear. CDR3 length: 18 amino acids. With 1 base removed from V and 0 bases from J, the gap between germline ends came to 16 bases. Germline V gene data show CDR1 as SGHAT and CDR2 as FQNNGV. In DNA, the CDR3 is TGTGCCAGCAGCTTAGGAGGGAGCACCGATTATAGCAATCAGCCCCAGCATTTT. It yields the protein CASSLGGSTDYSNQPQHF.

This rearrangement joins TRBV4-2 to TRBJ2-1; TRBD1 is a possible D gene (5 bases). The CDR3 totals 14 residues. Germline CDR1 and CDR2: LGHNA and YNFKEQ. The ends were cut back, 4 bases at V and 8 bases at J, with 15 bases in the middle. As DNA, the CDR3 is TGTGCCAGCAGCCGCTCAGGGTACGGAGATGAGCAGTTCTTC. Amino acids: CASSRSGYGDEQFF.

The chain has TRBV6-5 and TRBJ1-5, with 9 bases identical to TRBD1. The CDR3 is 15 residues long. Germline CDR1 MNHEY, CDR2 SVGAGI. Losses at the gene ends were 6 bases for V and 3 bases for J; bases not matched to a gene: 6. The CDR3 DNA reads TGTGCCAGCAGAGCCGGGACAGGGTACAATCAGCCCCAGCATTTT. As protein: CASRAGTGYNQPQHF.

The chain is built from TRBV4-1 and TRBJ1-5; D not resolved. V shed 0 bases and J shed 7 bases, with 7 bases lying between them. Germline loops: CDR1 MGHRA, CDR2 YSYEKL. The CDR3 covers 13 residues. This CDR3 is CASSQEGRQPQHF. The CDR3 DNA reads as TGCGCCAGCAGCCAAGAAGGTAGACAGCCCCAGCATTTT.

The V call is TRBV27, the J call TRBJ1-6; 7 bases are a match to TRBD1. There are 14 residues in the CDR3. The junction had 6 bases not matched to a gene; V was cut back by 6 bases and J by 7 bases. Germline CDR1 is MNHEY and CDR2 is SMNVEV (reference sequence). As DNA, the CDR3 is TGTGCCAGCAGCCTTACAGGGGAGAATTCACCCCTCCACTTT. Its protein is CASSLTGENSPLHF.

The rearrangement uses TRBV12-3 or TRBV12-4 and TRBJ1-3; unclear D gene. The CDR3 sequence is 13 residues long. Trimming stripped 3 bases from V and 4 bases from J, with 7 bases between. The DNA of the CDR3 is TGTGCCAGCAGTTTCAGCGTAGGAAACACCATATATTTT. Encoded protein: CASSFSVGNTIYF.

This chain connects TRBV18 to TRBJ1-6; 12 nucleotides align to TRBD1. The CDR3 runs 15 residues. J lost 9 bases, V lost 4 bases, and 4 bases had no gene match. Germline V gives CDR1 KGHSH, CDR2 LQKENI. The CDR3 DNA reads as TGTGCCAGCTCACGGGACAGGGGGCCAGGTTCACCCCTCCACTTT. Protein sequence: CASSRDRGPGSPLHF.